A single sample is the source of the 4 T cell receptor beta chains below, sequenced in a study of blood T cell repertoires in COVID-19. Assay: immunoSEQ multiplex PCR; the TCRdb copy retains only in-frame clones and omits some. The repertoire holds 150,000 to 200,000 clones, with 70% to 90% as singletons. The source material was PBMCs or T cells enriched from blood (not recorded which). The receptor set was obtained from a man between 35 and 55 years old who had recovered from COVID-19.

The V and J genes are TRBV27 and TRBJ2-2; 10 nucleotides match TRBD2. The CDR3 consists of 15 residues. Trimming removed 2 bases from V and 7 bases from J; junction bases left unmatched: 4. CDR1 and CDR2 from the germline V gene are MNHEY and SMNVEV (reference sequence). The CDR3 spells CASSLSGGAVGELFF. The CDR3 nucleotides are TGTGCCAGCAGTTTAAGCGGGGGGGCCGTCGGGGAGCTGTTTTTT.

The rearrangement joins TRBV6-2 or TRBV6-3 to TRBJ2-5, with 8 bases aligning to TRBD2. The germline V gene encodes CDR1 MNHEY and CDR2 SVGEGT. The CDR3 length is 15 residues. Trimming cost V 5 bases and J 1 base; bases outside gene matches: 6. CDR3 in amino acids: CASSRQSGGQETQYF. As DNA, the CDR3 is TGTGCCAGCAGTAGACAAAGCGGGGGCCAAGAGACCCAGTACTTC.

The CDR3 spells CASSFLTGLQRGYTF. Written as DNA, the CDR3 is TGCGCCAGCAGCTTTCTGACAGGGCTCCAAAGGGGCTACACCTTC. This sequence joins TRBV5-1 and TRBJ1-2, with 7 bases aligning to TRBD1. The CDR3 spans 15 residues. With V trimmed by 2 bases and J by 8 bases, 12 bases remained unmatched. Germline CDR1 SGHRS, CDR2 YFSETQ.

The chain joins TRBV3-1 (or the pseudogene TRBV3-2) to TRBJ2-5; D possibly corresponds to TRBD1 (5 bases). Germline loops: CDR1 LGHDT, CDR2 YNNKEL (reference sequence). Trimming pared 2 bases from V and 1 base from J, leaving 11 bases between. This CDR3 has 15 amino acids. CDR3 in DNA: TGTGCCAGCAGCCAAAGGTCTAGGGGCCAAGAGACCCAGTACTTC. This sequence encodes CASSQRSRGQETQYF.